One sample yielded the 7 T cell receptor beta chains listed below, sequenced in a study of shared clonotypes between healthy human individuals. The data were produced by immunoSEQ multiplex PCR, yet TCRdb's version contains in-frame clones alone and is incomplete. Of about 490,000 clones in the sample, about three quarters were seen once. Sequenced sample: PBMCs. These TCRs come from a woman aged 40 to 55 in good health. Some clones in this sample may be carry-over from other donors' samples.

The chain has TRBV5-1 and TRBJ2-7; no clear D gene. Trimming stripped 6 bases from V and 0 bases from J, with 13 bases between. Germline V gene data show CDR1 as SGHRS and CDR2 as YFSETQ. This CDR3 has 14 amino acids. CDR3 sequence reads: CASTSQADSYEQYF. The CDR3 nucleotides are TGCGCCAGCACCTCGCAGGCAGACTCCTACGAGCAGTACTTC.

This rearrangement joins TRBV5-6 to TRBJ1-1, with D unresolved. CDR1 is SGHDT and CDR2 is YYEEEE in the germline V gene. V lost 4 bases to trimming and J lost 1 base, with 11 bases between them. The CDR3 has 14 amino acids. DNA of the CDR3: TGTGCCAGCAGCAGGCTCAACACGAACACTGAAGCTTTCTTT. Protein sequence: CASSRLNTNTEAFF.

This chain links TRBV19 with TRBJ2-7; 7 positions match TRBD1. CDR3 length equals 16 residues. Unmatched junction bases numbered 17, after V lost 5 bases and J lost 7 bases. Germline CDR1 LNHDA, CDR2 SQIVND (reference sequence). CDR3 bases: TGTGCCAGTAGTTATCGGACAGGCAGAACCTTGGAAGAGCAGTACTTC. It specifies CASSYRTGRTLEEQYF.

CDR3 DNA: TGTGCCAGCATAGACAGGGTATCGGTGGGGGGCGGCTACACCTTC. Translated, it gives CASIDRVSVGGGYTF. J is TRBJ1-2 and V is TRBV6-1, with 7 bases fitting TRBD1. The CDR3 is made up of 15 amino acids. Germline V CDR1 and CDR2: MNHNS, SASEGT. V lost 7 bases and J lost 8; bases outside the gene matches: 16.

V and J are TRBV11-2 and TRBJ1-2; D might be TRBD1 (5 bases). Germline CDR1 SGHAT, CDR2 FQNNGV. Trimming removed 2 bases at V and 6 bases at J, with 10 bases between. This CDR3 has 13 amino acids. CDR3 DNA: TGTGCCAGCAGCTTATGGCAGGGCCATGGCTACACCTTC. Encoded protein: CASSLWQGHGYTF.

CDR3 coding DNA: TGCGCCAGCAGTGATGGCGGGGGGTGGAATGAGCAGTTCTTC. Translating gives CASSDGGGWNEQFF. The rearrangement uses TRBV10-2 and TRBJ2-1; 8 nucleotides align to TRBD2. The CDR3 spans 14 residues. Germline lookup yields CDR1 WSHSY and CDR2 SAAADI. Trimming removed 3 bases from V and 7 bases from J; junction bases left unmatched: 5.

The chain couples TRBV28 to TRBJ1-2, with D perhaps matching TRBD1 (6 bases). The V and J ends lost 8 bases and 8 bases respectively, with 15 bases between them. Germline loops: CDR1 MDHEN, CDR2 SYDVKM. The CDR3 is 12 residues long. The CDR3 loop reads CASLGGKGGYTF. The CDR3 DNA is TGTGCCAGCTTAGGGGGGAAAGGGGGCTACACCTTC.